This T cell receptor beta chain is from a study of blood T cell repertoires in COVID-19. The overall study: The United States, Italy and Spain provided the acute and convalescent COVID-19 samples. PBMCs, B-cell-depleted T cells, or T cells provided the cDNA or gDNA that made up the material.

The CDR3 extends over 13 amino acids. From germline, CDR1 is SGHRS and CDR2 YFSETQ. The ends were cut back, 2 bases at V and 0 bases at J, with 6 bases in the middle. In the authors' workflow: Reference gene primer amplification gave nucleated cell count estimates. Repertoires were generated with immunoSEQ multiplex PCR, while TCRdb's copy carries only in-frame clones and drops some. The V and J calls and clone size were taken over from that table, and D and trimming were inferred from the DNA. The profile shows some 160,000 clones, around 75% of them singletons. The receptor's source is a woman older than 75 with acute or convalescent COVID-19. V and J are TRBV5-1 and TRBJ2-7; no reliable D call. Sample: peripheral blood. The CDR3 nucleotides read TGCGCCAGCAGCTTAGCGAGCTCCTACGAGCAGTACTTC. As protein: CASSLASSYEQYF.